The 21 T cell receptor beta chains below were found in one sample sequenced in a study of T cell responses to AZD1222 COVID-19 vaccine. Sequencing was performed with immunoSEQ multiplex PCR; in TCRdb, only in-frame clones are kept and a portion is missing. Among under 200,000 clones listed, less than 95% were seen once. The sequencing here drew on peripheral blood, taken on day 0 of AZD1222 vaccination. These receptors came from an adult in good health.

The CDR3 here is CASSEGLAGVDEQYF. The CDR3 nucleotides read TGTGCCAGCAGTGAAGGGCTAGCGGGAGTCGACGAGCAGTACTTC. The chain has TRBV2 and TRBJ2-7; 10 bases match TRBD2. The germline CDR1 and CDR2 sequences are SNHLY and FYNNEI. The CDR3 covers 15 residues. Unmatched junction bases numbered 5, after V lost 1 base and J lost 5 bases.

The V and J genes are TRBV11-2 and TRBJ1-6; D gene ambiguous. V was clipped by 1 base and J by 8 bases, with 12 bases between them. The CDR3 covers 15 residues. Germline V gene lookup returns CDR1 SGHAT and CDR2 FQNNGV. This CDR3 reads CASSLGPQADSPLHF. In DNA, the CDR3 is TGTGCCAGCAGCTTAGGGCCGCAGGCTGATTCACCCCTCCACTTT.

The V call is TRBV7-2, the J call TRBJ1-3; no clear D gene. V gave up 1 base and J gave up 1 base, with 5 bases separating them. CDR1 is SGHTA, CDR2 FQGNSA, per germline. The CDR3 consists of 14 residues. Written as DNA, the CDR3 is TGTGCCAGCAGCTTAGTGGGATCTGGAAACACCATATATTTT. Translation: CASSLVGSGNTIYF. The full variable domain, with the rest looked up from reference TRBV7-2 and TRBJ1-3, is GAGVSQSPSNKVTEKGKDVELRCDPISGHTALYWYRQSLGQGLEFLIYFQGNSAPDKSGLPSDRFSAERTGGSVSTLTIQRTQQEDSAVYLCASSLVGSGNTIYFGEGSWLTVV.

This clone was counted only a few times. This chain uses TRBV2 with TRBJ2-7, with D tentatively TRBD1 or TRBD2 (5 bases each). This CDR3 has 12 residues. CDR1 is SNHLY and CDR2 is FYNNEI in the germline V gene. V gave up 7 bases and J gave up 12 bases, with 19 bases separating them. Written as DNA, the CDR3 is TGTGCCAGCACCCCGTTGAAGGACGGGGCGTACTTC. Translating it yields CASTPLKDGAYF.

This clone was counted only a few times. The genes are TRBV5-1 and TRBJ1-2, with TRBD1 identical over 7 bases. The CDR3 has 17 residues. The V gene end was trimmed by 4 bases and the J gene end by 0 bases; junction bases not matched to a gene: 12. Germline V CDR1 and CDR2: SGHRS, YFSETQ. Written as DNA, the CDR3 is TGCGCCAGCAGCCCTAGGGACAGACATCAGCCTAACTATGGCTACACCTTC. Its protein is CASSPRDRHQPNYGYTF.

The chain carries TRBV11-1 and TRBJ2-7, with 7 bases that match TRBD2. The germline V gene has CDR1 SGHAT and CDR2 FQDESV (reference sequence). This CDR3 comprises 14 residues. Unmatched junction bases numbered 3, after V lost 3 bases and J lost 1 base. The CDR3 is CASSLPSGSYEQYF. The CDR3 DNA reads as TGTGCCAGCAGCTTGCCTAGCGGATCCTACGAGCAGTACTTC. Full variable domain (missing parts from reference TRBV11-1 and TRBJ2-7): EAEVAQSPRYKITEKSQAVAFWCDPISGHATLYWYRQILGQGPELLVQFQDESVVDDSQLPKDRFSAERLKGVDSTLKIQPAELGDSAMYLCASSLPSGSYEQYFGPGTRLTVT.

This chain links TRBV12-3 or TRBV12-4 with TRBJ1-4; D is undetermined. Trimming shortened V by 4 bases and J by 8 bases, and 8 bases separated the two germline ends. The CDR3 extends over 12 amino acids. The CDR3 spells CASSWFREKLFF. DNA for the CDR3: TGTGCCAGCAGTTGGTTTAGGGAAAAACTGTTTTTT.

This clone was detected once. The V call is TRBV9, the J call TRBJ1-1; perhaps TRBD1 as D (5 bases). CDR1 is SGDLS, CDR2 YYNGEE, per germline. V was trimmed by 4 bases and J by 5 bases, leaving 12 bases between them. CDR3 length: 13 amino acids. The CDR3, as DNA: TGTGCCAGCAGCCCCGGGGGAGGGACTGAAGCTTTCTTT. Amino acids: CASSPGGGTEAFF. Complete variable domain (other parts from reference TRBV9 and TRBJ1-1): DSGVTQTPKHLITATGQRVTLRCSPRSGDLSVYWYQQSLDQGLQFLIQYYNGEERAKGNILERFSAQQFPDLHSELNLSSLELGDSALYFCASSPGGGTEAFFGQGTRLTVV.

The chain carries TRBV7-9 and TRBJ2-7; D remains ambiguous. V lost 5 bases to trimming and J lost 2 bases, with 13 bases between them. The length of the CDR3 is 14 residues. Germline CDR1 reads SEHNR; CDR2 reads FQNEAQ (reference sequence). The CDR3 DNA is TGTGCCAGCAGCCCGACGGATTCGGCCTACGAGCAGTACTTC. The encoded protein is CASSPTDSAYEQYF.

The chain links TRBV5-1 to TRBJ2-3; 8 bases fit TRBD1. The CDR3 has 14 residues. V was pared by 5 bases and J by 3 bases, with 5 bases of the junction left unmatched. Germline lookup yields CDR1 SGHRS and CDR2 YFSETQ. CDR3 in amino acids: CASSGQGATDTQYF. CDR3 sequence (DNA): TGCGCCAGCAGTGGGCAGGGGGCGACAGATACGCAGTATTTT.

The gene calls are TRBV24-1 and TRBJ1-1; 7 bases are shared with TRBD1. Germline-derived CDR1 and CDR2 are KGHDR and SFDVKD. The length of the CDR3 is 12 residues. J lost 4 bases, V lost 11 bases, and 6 bases had no gene match. Here the CDR3 DNA reads TGTGCCAGACAGCCAGGGGGCACTGAAGCTTTCTTT. Translating it yields CARQPGGTEAFF.

The DNA for the CDR3 is TGCGCCAGCAGCCGATATGGTCTAGCGCAGAATGAGCAGTTCTTC. As protein: CASSRYGLAQNEQFF. The gene calls are TRBV4-1 and TRBJ2-1; D possibly corresponds to TRBD2 (6 bases). The CDR3 consists of 15 residues. Germline V CDR1 and CDR2: MGHRA, YSYEKL. Trimming removed 4 bases from V and 7 bases from J, with 17 bases in between.

The CDR3 DNA follows: TGTGCCAGCAGTTTGACCGGGACAGATTCTAATGAGCAGTTCTTC. The encoded protein is CASSLTGTDSNEQFF. The chain has TRBV28 and TRBJ2-1; TRBD1 agrees at 7 bases. Germline V lookup: CDR1 MDHEN, CDR2 SYDVKM. The CDR3 is 15 amino acids. V lost 3 bases to trimming and J lost 7 bases; unmatched junction nucleotides: 9.

The rearrangement joins TRBV2 to TRBJ1-4; D is uncertain. V was cut by 6 bases and J by 4 bases, with 6 bases left in between. The CDR3 consists of 12 residues. Germline V lookup: CDR1 SNHLY, CDR2 FYNNEI. CDR3 in DNA: TGTGCCAGCAGGGTGGGTAATGAAAAACTGTTTTTT. This codes for CASRVGNEKLFF.

CDR3 nucleotides: TGTGCCAGCAGCCAAGCTGGCGGGAGGCTTAATGAGCAGTTCTTC. Its translation is CASSQAGGRLNEQFF. This chain joins TRBV4-2 and TRBJ2-1, with 8 bases matching TRBD2. The length of the CDR3 is 15 residues. V gave up 1 base and J gave up 7 bases; unmatched junction bases: 6. CDR1 is LGHNA and CDR2 is YNFKEQ in the germline V gene.

The rearrangement links TRBV19 to TRBJ1-5; D possibly corresponds to TRBD1 (6 bases). Germline V gene data show CDR1 as LNHDA and CDR2 as SQIVND (reference sequence). The CDR3 extends over 15 amino acids. V lost 5 bases and J lost 0, with 11 bases in between. The CDR3 loop reads CASSWTVYSNQPQHF. The DNA of the CDR3 is TGTGCCAGTAGTTGGACAGTTTATAGCAATCAGCCCCAGCATTTT. The whole variable domain, remainder taken from reference TRBV19 and TRBJ1-5, is DGGITQSPKYLFRKEGQNVTLSCEQNLNHDAMYWYRQDPGQGLRLIYYSQIVNDFQKGDIAEGYSVSREKKESFPLTVTSAQKNPTAFYLCASSWTVYSNQPQHFGDGTRLSIL.

The J gene is TRBJ1-3, the V gene TRBV9, with 8 nucleotides matching TRBD1. V gave up 4 bases and J gave up 3 bases; unmatched junction bases: 12. This CDR3 has 17 residues. In germline, CDR1 is SGDLS, CDR2 YYNGEE. The CDR3 coding sequence is TGTGCCAGCAGCCTCATGGGGGACAGGACCTTTGGAAACACCATATATTTT. This codes for CASSLMGDRTFGNTIYF.

The chain uses TRBV6-5 and TRBJ1-5; 9 bases align to TRBD1. The CDR3 extends over 13 amino acids. Trimming cost V 8 bases and J 4 bases; bases outside gene matches: 3. CDR1 is MNHEY and CDR2 is SVGAGI in the germline V gene. CDR3 region: CASGGQGNQPQHF. The CDR3 region has the DNA TGTGCCAGCGGCGGACAGGGGAATCAGCCCCAGCATTTT.

The chain combines TRBV5-1 with TRBJ1-1, with D perhaps TRBD1 (5 bases). This CDR3 is 14 amino acids long. Germline V CDR1 and CDR2: SGHRS, YFSETQ. Trimming removed 0 bases from V and 1 base from J, with 7 bases in between. The CDR3 DNA follows: TGCGCCAGCAGCTTGGAGGGGAAGAACACTGAAGCTTTCTTT. It yields the protein CASSLEGKNTEAFF.

This clone was seen a single time. The chain employs TRBV5-6 and TRBJ2-7; tentatively, D is TRBD1 or TRBD2 (5 bases each). With 0 bases removed from V and 4 bases from J, the gap between germline ends came to 8 bases. Germline CDR1 and CDR2: SGHDT and YYEEEE. There are 13 residues in the CDR3. CDR3: CASSLGGFYEQYF. DNA for the CDR3: TGTGCCAGCAGCTTGGGGGGGTTTTACGAGCAGTACTTC.

This clone appeared a single time. The V gene is TRBV7-6, the J gene TRBJ2-5; 15 positions match TRBD2. Looked up from germline, CDR1 is SGHVS and CDR2 is FNYEAQ. This CDR3 is built from 16 residues. The J segment lost 2 bases and the V segment lost 5 bases, leaving 3 bases of the junction unmatched. In DNA, the CDR3 is TGTGCCAGCAGCCCCGGACTAGCGGGAGGGCAAGAGACCCAGTACTTC. The encoded protein is CASSPGLAGGQETQYF.